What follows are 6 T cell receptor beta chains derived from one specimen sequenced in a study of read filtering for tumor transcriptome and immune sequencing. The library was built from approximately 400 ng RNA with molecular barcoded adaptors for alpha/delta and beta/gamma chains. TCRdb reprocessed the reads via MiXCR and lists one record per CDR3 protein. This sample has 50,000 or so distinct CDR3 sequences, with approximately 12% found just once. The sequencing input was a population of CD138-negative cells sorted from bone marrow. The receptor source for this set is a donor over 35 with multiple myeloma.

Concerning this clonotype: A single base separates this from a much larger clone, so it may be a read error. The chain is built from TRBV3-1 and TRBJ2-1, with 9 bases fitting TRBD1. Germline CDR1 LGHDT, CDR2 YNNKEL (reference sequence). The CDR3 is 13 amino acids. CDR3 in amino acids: CASSQGLSGTGTF. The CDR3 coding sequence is TGTGCCAGCAGCCAAGGCCTATCCGGGACAGGGACCTTC.

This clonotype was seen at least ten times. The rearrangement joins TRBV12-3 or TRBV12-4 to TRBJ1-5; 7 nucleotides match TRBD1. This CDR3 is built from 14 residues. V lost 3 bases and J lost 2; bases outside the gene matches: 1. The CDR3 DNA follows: TGTGCCAGCAGTTTCCAGGGGGGCAATCAGCCCCAGCATTTT. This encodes CASSFQGGNQPQHF.

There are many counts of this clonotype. The CDR3 region has the DNA TGTGCCAGCAGCGGGGACCTCGGGCAGCCCCAGCATTTT. This sequence encodes CASSGDLGQPQHF. The chain employs TRBV9 and TRBJ1-5; TRBD1 might be the D (5 bases). Germline lookup yields CDR1 SGDLS and CDR2 YYNGEE. The CDR3 length is 13 residues. V was cut by 3 bases and J by 7 bases, with 11 bases left in between.

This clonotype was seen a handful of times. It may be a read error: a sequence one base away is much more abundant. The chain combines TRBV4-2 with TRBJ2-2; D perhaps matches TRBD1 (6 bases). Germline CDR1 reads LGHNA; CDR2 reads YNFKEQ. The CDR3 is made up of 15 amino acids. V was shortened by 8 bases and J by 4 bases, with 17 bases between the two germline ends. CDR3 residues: CASGRTLGATGELFF. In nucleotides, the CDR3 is TGTGCCAGCGGCCGGACTTTGGGGGCCACCGGGGAGCTGTTTTTT.

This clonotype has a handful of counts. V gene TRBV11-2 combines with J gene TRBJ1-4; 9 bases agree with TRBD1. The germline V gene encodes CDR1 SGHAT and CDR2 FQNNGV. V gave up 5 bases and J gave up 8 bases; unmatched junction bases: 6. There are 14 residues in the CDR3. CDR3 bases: TGTGCCAGCAGCCGAACAGGGGGCGGGGAAAAACTGTTTTTT. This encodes CASSRTGGGEKLFF. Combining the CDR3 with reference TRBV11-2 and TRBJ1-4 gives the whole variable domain EAGVAQSPRYKIIEKRQSVAFWCNPISGHATLYWYQQILGQGPKLLIQFQNNGVVDDSQLPKDRFSAERLKGVDSTLKIQPAKLEDSAVYLCASSRTGGGEKLFFGSGTQLSVL.

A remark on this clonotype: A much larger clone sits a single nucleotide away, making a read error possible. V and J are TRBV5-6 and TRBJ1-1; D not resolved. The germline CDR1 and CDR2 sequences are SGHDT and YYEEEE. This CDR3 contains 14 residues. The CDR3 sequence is CASSSPDGNTEALF. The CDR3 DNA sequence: TGTGCCAGCAGCTCCCCGGACGGAAACACTGAAGCTCTCTTT.